This T cell receptor beta chain was recovered during a study of shared clonotypes between healthy human individuals. Study-wide results and caveats: Naive subsets usually exceeded memory subsets in estimated richness. Expectations were that clonotype sharing among donors would be affected by sequencing depth.

As regards this clone: Its specificity is not known.

Assay used: immunoSEQ multiplex PCR; TCRdb lists only in-frame clones, some missing. The sample shows 2 million or so clones, approximately 94% of them seen only once. Positive CCR7 selection of CD45RO-negative cells yielded the naive CD8 cells, and terminally differentiated effector memory CD45RA+ cells were excluded. After removal of 1 base from V and 0 bases from J, the junction contained 7 bases not matched to a gene. Germline CDR1 reads SGHKS; CDR2 reads YYEKEE (reference sequence). The length of the CDR3 is 16 residues. The chain employs TRBV5-5 and TRBJ2-7; 7 bases are shared with TRBD2. This clonotype originated in a man between 18 and 35 years old in good health. Sequenced sample: naive CD8+ T cells sorted from blood. CDR3 in amino acids: CASSLPGRESSYEQYF. The DNA of the CDR3 is TGTGCCAGCAGCTTGCCAGGGCGGGAGAGCTCCTACGAGCAGTACTTC.